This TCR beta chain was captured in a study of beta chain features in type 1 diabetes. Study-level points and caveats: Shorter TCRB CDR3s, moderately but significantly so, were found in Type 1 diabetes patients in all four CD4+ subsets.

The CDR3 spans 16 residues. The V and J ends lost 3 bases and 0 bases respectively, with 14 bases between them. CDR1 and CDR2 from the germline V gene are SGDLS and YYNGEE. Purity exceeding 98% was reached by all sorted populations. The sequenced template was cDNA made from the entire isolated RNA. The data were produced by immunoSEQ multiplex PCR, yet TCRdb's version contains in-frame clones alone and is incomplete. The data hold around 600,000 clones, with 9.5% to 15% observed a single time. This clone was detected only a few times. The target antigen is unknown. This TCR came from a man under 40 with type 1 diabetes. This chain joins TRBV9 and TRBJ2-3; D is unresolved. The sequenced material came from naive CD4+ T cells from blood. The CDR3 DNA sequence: TGTGCCAGCAGCGCTAACCCTCATCCCAGCACAGATACGCAGTATTTT. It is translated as CASSANPHPSTDTQYF.